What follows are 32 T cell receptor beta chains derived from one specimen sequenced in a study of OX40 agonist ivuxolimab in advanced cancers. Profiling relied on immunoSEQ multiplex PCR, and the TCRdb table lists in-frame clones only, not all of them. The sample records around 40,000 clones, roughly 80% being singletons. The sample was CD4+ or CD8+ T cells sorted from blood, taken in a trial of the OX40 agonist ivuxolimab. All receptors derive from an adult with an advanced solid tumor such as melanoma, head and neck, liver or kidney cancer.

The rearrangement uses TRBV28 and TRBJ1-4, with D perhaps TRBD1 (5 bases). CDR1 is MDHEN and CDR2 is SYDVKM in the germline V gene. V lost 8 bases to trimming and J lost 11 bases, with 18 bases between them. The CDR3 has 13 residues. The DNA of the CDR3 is TGTGCCAGCGGGGACGGCCCTAATCAGAAACTGTTTTTT. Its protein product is CASGDGPNQKLFF.

CDR3 sequence (DNA): TGTGCCAGCAGCCCCGGGCAGGGTGGCTACACCTTC. The encoded protein is CASSPGQGGYTF. This rearrangement joins TRBV6-5 to TRBJ1-2; the D gene is possibly TRBD1 (5 bases). This CDR3 comprises 12 residues. V was shortened by 6 bases and J by 7 bases, with 12 bases between the two germline ends. Looked up from germline, CDR1 is MNHEY and CDR2 is SVGAGI.

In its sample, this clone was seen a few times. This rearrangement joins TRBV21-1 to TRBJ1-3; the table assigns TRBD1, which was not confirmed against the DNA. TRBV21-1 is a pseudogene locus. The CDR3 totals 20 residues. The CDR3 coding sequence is TGTGCCACCTTAGGCGAGAGACCGGGACAGGGAAGCTCTCGTGGAAACACCATATATTTT. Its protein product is CATLGERPGQGSSRGNTIYF.

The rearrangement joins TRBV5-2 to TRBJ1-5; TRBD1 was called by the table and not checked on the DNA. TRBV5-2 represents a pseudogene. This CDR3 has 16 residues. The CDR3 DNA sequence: TGCGCCAGCAGCCAAGGACCCGTCAGGGGAAGGCAGCCCCAGCATTTT. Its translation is CASSQGPVRGRQPQHF.

DNA of the CDR3: TGTGCCAGTAGTATACAGACTAGCGGTCTACGGACCCAGTACTTC. Its translation is CASSIQTSGLRTQYF. The genes are TRBV19 and TRBJ2-5, with 9 bases aligning to TRBD2. CDR3 length: 15 amino acids. CDR1 is LNHDA, CDR2 SQIVND, per germline (reference sequence). Germline trimming cut 2 bases from V and 7 bases from J; bases unmatched to any gene: 8.

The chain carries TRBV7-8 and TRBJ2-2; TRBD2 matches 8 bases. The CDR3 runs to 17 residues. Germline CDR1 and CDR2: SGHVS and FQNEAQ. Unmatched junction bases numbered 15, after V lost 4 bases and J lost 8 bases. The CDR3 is CASSWIPRAAGAGELFF. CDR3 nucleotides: TGTGCCAGCAGCTGGATCCCTCGGGCAGCGGGAGCGGGGGAGCTGTTTTTT.

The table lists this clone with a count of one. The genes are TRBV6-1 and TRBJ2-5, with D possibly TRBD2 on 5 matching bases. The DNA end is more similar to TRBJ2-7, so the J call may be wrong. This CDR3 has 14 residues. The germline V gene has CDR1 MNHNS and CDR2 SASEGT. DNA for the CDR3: TGTGCCAGCGCCCTCCAGCGGTCTTCCTACGAGCAGTACTTC. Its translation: CASALQRSSYEQYF.

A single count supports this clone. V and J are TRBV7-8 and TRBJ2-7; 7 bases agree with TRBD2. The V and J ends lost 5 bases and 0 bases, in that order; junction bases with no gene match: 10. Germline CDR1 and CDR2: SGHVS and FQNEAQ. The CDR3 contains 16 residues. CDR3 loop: CASSKSLAESSYEQYF. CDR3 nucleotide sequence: TGTGCCAGCAGCAAGTCGCTAGCGGAGAGCTCCTACGAGCAGTACTTC.

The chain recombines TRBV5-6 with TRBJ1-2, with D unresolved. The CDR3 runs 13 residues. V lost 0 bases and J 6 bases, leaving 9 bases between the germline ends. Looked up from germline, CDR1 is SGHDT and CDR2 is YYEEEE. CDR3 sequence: CASSLVVGDGYTF. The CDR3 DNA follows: TGTGCCAGCAGCTTGGTGGTGGGAGATGGCTACACCTTC. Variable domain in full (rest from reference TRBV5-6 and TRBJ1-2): DAGVTQSPTHLIKTRGQQVTLRCSPKSGHDTVSWYQQALGQGPQFIFQYYEEEERQRGNFPDRFSGHQFPNYSSELNVNALLLGDSALYLCASSLVVGDGYTFGSGTRLTVV.

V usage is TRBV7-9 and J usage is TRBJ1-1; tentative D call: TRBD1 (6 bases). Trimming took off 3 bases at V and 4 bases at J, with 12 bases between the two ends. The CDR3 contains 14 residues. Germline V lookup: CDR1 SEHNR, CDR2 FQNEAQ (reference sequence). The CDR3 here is CASSLSGAGTEAFF. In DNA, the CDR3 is TGTGCCAGCAGCTTGTCGGGGGCCGGCACTGAAGCTTTCTTT.

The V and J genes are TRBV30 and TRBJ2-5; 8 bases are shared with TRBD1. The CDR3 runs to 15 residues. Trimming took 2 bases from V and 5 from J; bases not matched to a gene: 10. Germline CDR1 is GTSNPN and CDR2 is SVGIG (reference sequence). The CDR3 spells CAWSQLTGVLETQYF. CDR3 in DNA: TGTGCCTGGAGTCAGCTGACAGGGGTTTTGGAGACCCAGTACTTC. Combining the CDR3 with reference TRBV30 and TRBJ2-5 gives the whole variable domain SQTIHQWPATLVQPVGSPLSLECTVEGTSNPNLYWYRQAAGRGLQLLFYSVGIGQISSEVPQNLSASRPQDRQFILSSKKLLLSDSGFYLCAWSQLTGVLETQYFGPGTRLLVL.

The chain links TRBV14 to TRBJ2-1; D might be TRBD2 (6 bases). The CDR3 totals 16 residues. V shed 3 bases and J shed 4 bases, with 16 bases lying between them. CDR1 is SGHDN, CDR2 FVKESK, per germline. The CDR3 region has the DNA TGTGCCAGCAGCCATGCCGGGACTCCCCATTACAATGAGCAGTTCTTC. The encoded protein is CASSHAGTPHYNEQFF.

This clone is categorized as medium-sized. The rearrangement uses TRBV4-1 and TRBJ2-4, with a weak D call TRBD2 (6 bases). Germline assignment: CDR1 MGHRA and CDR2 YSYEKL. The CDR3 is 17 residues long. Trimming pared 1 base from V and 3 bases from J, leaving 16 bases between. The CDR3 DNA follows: TGCGCCAGCAGCCAAGGACCCGTACTCGGGGGCAAAAACATTCAGTACTTC. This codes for CASSQGPVLGGKNIQYF.

CDR3 loop: CASSVDSEPNYGYTF. CDR3 bases: TGTGCCAGCAGCGTAGATTCCGAACCTAACTATGGCTACACCTTC. The rearrangement links TRBV9 to TRBJ1-2; no clear D gene. Per the germline V gene, CDR1 is SGDLS and CDR2 is YYNGEE. Trimming took off 0 bases at V and 0 bases at J, with 9 bases between the two ends. This CDR3 contains 15 residues. Full variable domain (missing parts from reference TRBV9 and TRBJ1-2): DSGVTQTPKHLITATGQRVTLRCSPRSGDLSVYWYQQSLDQGLQFLIQYYNGEERAKGNILERFSAQQFPDLHSELNLSSLELGDSALYFCASSVDSEPNYGYTFGSGTRLTVV.

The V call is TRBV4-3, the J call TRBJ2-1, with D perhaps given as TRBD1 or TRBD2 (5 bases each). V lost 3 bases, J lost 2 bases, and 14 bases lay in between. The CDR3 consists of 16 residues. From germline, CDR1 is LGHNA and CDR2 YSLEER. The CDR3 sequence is CASSQFIPGPYNEQFF. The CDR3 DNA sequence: TGCGCCAGCAGCCAGTTTATTCCGGGACCCTACAATGAGCAGTTCTTC.

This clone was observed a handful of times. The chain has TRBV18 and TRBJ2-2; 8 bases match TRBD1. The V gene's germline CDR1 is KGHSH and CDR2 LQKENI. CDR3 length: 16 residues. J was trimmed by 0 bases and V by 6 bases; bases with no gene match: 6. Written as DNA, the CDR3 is TGTGCCAGCTCGCCAAGGGGACAGGCGAACACCGGGGAGCTGTTTTTT. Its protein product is CASSPRGQANTGELFF.

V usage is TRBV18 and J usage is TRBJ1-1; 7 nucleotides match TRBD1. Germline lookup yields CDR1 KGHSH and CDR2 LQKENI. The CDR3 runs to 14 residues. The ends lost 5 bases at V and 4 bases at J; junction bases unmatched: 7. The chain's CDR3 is CASSAQGSGTEAFF. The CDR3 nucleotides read TGTGCCAGCTCAGCACAGGGGTCGGGCACTGAAGCTTTCTTT.

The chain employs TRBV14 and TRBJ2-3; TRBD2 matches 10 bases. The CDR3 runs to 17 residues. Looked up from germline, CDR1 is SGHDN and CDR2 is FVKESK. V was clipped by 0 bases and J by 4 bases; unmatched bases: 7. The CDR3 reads CASSQDWASGSPDTQYF. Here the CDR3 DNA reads TGTGCCAGCAGCCAAGATTGGGCTAGCGGGAGCCCAGATACGCAGTATTTT.

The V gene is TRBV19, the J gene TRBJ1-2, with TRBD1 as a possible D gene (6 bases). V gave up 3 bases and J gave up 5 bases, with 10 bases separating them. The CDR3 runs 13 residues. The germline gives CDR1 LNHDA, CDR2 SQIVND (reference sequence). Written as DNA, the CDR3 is TGTGCCAGTAGTATGAGGACAGAGTATGGCTACACCTTC. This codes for CASSMRTEYGYTF. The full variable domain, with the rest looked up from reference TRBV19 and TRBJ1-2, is DGGITQSPKYLFRKEGQNVTLSCEQNLNHDAMYWYRQDPGQGLRLIYYSQIVNDFQKGDIAEGYSVSREKKESFPLTVTSAQKNPTAFYLCASSMRTEYGYTFGSGTRLTVV.

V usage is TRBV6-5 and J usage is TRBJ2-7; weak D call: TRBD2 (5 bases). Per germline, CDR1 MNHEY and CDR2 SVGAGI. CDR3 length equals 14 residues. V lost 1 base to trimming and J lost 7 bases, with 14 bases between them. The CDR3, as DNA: TGTGCCAGCAGTTACTTGTCGGGGATCAAGGAGCAGTACTTC. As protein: CASSYLSGIKEQYF.

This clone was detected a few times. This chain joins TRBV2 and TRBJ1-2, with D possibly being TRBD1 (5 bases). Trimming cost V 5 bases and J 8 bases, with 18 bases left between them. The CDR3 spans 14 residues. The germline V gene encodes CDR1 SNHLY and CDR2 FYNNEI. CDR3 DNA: TGTGCCAGCAGTCCTCGGGGGGAGCAGTTAGGCTACACCTTC. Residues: CASSPRGEQLGYTF.

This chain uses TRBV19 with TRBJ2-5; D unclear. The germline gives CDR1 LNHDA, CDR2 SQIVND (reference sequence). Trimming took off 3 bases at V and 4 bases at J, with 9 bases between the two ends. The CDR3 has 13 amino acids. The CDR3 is CASSMPPAETQYF. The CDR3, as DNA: TGTGCCAGTAGTATGCCCCCTGCAGAGACCCAGTACTTC.

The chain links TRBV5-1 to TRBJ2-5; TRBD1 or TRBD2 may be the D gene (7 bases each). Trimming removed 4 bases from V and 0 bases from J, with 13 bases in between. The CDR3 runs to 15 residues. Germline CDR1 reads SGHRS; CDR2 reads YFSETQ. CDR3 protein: CASSPQGGNQETQYF. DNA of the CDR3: TGCGCCAGCAGCCCCCAGGGGGGGAACCAAGAGACCCAGTACTTC.

The CDR3 region has the DNA TGTGCCAGCAGTGTCGAAGGGGAGGGCAATCAGCCCCAGCATTTT. It is translated as CASSVEGEGNQPQHF. The chain is built from TRBV2 and TRBJ1-5, with a tentative D call TRBD1 (5 bases). The CDR3 has 15 residues. CDR1 and CDR2 (germline): SNHLY, FYNNEI. V was cut by 4 bases and J by 2 bases, with 12 bases left in between.

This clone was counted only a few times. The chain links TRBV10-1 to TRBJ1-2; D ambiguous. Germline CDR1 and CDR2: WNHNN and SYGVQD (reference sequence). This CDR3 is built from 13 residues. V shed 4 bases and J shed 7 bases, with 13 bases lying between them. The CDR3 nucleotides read TGCGCCAGCAGTGTTAACCGCCTTGGTGGCTACACCTTC. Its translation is CASSVNRLGGYTF.

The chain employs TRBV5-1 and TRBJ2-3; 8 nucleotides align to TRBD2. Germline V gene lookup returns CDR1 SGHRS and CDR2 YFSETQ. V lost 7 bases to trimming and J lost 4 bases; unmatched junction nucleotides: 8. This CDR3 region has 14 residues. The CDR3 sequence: CASGAGVGADTQYF. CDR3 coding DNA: TGCGCCAGCGGAGCGGGAGTGGGTGCAGATACGCAGTATTTT.

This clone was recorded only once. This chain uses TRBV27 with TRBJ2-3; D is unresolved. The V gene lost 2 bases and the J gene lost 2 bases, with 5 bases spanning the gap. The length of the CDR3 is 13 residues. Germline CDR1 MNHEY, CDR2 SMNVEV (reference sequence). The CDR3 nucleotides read TGTGCCAGCAGTTTAACCCCCACAGATACGCAGTATTTT. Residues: CASSLTPTDTQYF.

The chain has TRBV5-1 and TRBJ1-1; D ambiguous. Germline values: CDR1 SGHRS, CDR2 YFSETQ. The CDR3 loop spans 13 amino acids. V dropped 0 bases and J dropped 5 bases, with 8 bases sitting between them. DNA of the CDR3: TGCGCCAGCAGCTTGGCCTCTGAAACTGAAGCTTTCTTT. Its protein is CASSLASETEAFF.

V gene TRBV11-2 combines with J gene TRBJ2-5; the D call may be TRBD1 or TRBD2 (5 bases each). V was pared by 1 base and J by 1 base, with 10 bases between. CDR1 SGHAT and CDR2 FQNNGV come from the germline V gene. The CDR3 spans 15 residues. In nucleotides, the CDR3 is TGTGCCAGCAGCTTAGTTGGGGGAGTCCAAGAGACCCAGTACTTC. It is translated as CASSLVGGVQETQYF. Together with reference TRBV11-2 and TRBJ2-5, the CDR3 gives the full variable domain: EAGVAQSPRYKIIEKRQSVAFWCNPISGHATLYWYQQILGQGPKLLIQFQNNGVVDDSQLPKDRFSAERLKGVDSTLKIQPAKLEDSAVYLCASSLVGGVQETQYFGPGTRLLVL.

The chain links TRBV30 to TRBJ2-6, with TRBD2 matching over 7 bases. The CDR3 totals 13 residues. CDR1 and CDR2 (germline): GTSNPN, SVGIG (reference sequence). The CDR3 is CAGGSSGANVLTF. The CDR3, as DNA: TGTGCGGGAGGGTCCTCTGGGGCCAACGTCCTGACTTTC.

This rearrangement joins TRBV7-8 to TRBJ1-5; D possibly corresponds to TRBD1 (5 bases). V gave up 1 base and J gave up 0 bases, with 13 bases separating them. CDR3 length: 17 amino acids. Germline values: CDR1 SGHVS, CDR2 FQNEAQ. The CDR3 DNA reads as TGTGCCAGCAGCTTAGGCAGGGTACTTTTTAGCAATCAGCCCCAGCATTTT. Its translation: CASSLGRVLFSNQPQHF.

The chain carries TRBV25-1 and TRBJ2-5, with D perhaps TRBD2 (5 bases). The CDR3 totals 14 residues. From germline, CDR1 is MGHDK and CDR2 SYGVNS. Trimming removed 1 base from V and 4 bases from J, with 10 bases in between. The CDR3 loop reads CASSESVARETQYF. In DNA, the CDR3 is TGTGCCAGCAGTGAATCGGTAGCGAGAGAGACCCAGTACTTC.